Following are 22 T cell receptor beta chains from one sample sequenced in a study of T cell responses to AZD1222 COVID-19 vaccine. Only in-frame clones appear in the TCRdb table, and some are missing; sequencing was by immunoSEQ multiplex PCR. The sample has approximately 120,000 clones; 89% are singletons. This sample comprised peripheral blood, obtained 28 days after the second AZD1222 dose. Every receptor here comes from an adult who received the AZD1222 COVID-19 vaccine.

The chain has TRBV27 and TRBJ2-2; D is unclear. The V gene's germline CDR1 is MNHEY and CDR2 SMNVEV (reference sequence). The CDR3 has 12 residues. The V gene lost 5 bases and the J gene lost 5 bases, with 6 bases spanning the gap. The CDR3 bases are TGTGCCAGCAGTGACGAGACCGGGGAGCTGTTTTTT. Translating gives CASSDETGELFF.

J is TRBJ2-5 and V is TRBV20-1; TRBD2 matches 13 bases. Trimming took 3 bases from V and 4 from J; bases not matched to a gene: 5. The CDR3 extends over 15 amino acids. Looked up from germline, CDR1 is DFQATT and CDR2 is SNEGSKA (reference sequence). CDR3 coding DNA: TGCAGTGCTAGTACTAGCGGGGGGGCAGGAGAGACCCAGTACTTC. Translation gives CSASTSGGAGETQYF.

As concerns this clone: Other DNA sequences in the same sample also yield this CDR3. V gene TRBV5-1 combines with J gene TRBJ1-1, with D possibly being TRBD1 (5 bases). CDR1 and CDR2 from the germline V gene are SGHRS and YFSETQ. The CDR3 is 14 residues long. Trimming cost V 4 bases and J 0 bases, with 10 bases left between them. CDR3 in amino acids: CASSLGTVNTEAFF. The CDR3 bases are TGCGCCAGCAGCCTCGGGACGGTGAACACTGAAGCTTTCTTT.

This clone appeared a single time. In DNA form, the CDR3 reads TGTGCCAGCAGCCAAGATCGGTCGAGCGGGGGCACAGATACGCAGTATTTT. This translates into CASSQDRSSGGTDTQYF. The V and J genes are TRBV3-1 (or the pseudogene TRBV3-2) and TRBJ2-3; the match to TRBD2 covers 7 bases. The V gene end was trimmed by 0 bases and the J gene end by 1 base; junction bases not matched to a gene: 7. CDR3 length equals 17 residues. Germline CDR1 reads LGHDT; CDR2 reads YNNKEL (reference sequence).

The genes are TRBV27 and TRBJ2-7; TRBD2 might be the D (5 bases). V lost 4 bases and J lost 2, with 15 bases in between. The V gene's germline CDR1 is MNHEY and CDR2 SMNVEV (reference sequence). There are 15 residues in the CDR3. Here the CDR3 DNA reads TGTGCCAGCAGTTCATCAGCGGACGGAACCTACGAGCAGTACTTC. Encoded protein: CASSSSADGTYEQYF.

A remark on this clone: At one of its ends the junction is not consistent with the germline gene, which may arise from a read error. This chain connects TRBV7-7 to TRBJ1-3; the match to TRBD1 covers 7 bases. The CDR3 is 17 residues long. Germline loops: CDR1 SSHAT, CDR2 FNYEAQ (reference sequence). The DNA for the CDR3 is TGTGCTAGCAGCCCCCTGACAGGGTACAACTCTGGAAACACCATATATTTT. Protein sequence: CASSPLTGYNSGNTIYF.

This rearrangement joins TRBV3-1 (or the pseudogene TRBV3-2) to TRBJ2-7; D possibly corresponds to TRBD2 (6 bases). The CDR3 totals 16 residues. V lost 0 bases and J 1 base, leaving 13 bases between the germline ends. Germline CDR1 and CDR2: LGHDT and YNNKEL (reference sequence). The CDR3 reads CASSQDSLAPSYEQYF. CDR3 in DNA: TGTGCCAGCAGCCAAGATTCACTAGCCCCGTCCTACGAGCAGTACTTC.

This chain connects TRBV18 to TRBJ1-1; no definite D call. CDR1 and CDR2 from the germline V gene are KGHSH and LQKENI. This CDR3 has 12 amino acids. The V end was cut by 4 bases, the J end by 7 bases, with 10 bases between. The CDR3 loop is CASSLQRSEAFF. The CDR3 region has the DNA TGTGCCAGCTCACTTCAGAGAAGTGAAGCTTTCTTT.

The chain links TRBV5-5 to TRBJ1-5, with D maybe TRBD1 (5 bases). V shed 1 base and J shed 6 bases, with 17 bases lying between them. The germline V gene has CDR1 SGHKS and CDR2 YYEKEE (reference sequence). The CDR3 has 16 residues. CDR3 loop: CASSLTGQGQGQPQHF. The CDR3 region has the DNA TGTGCCAGCAGCTTGACTGGGCAGGGTCAGGGTCAGCCCCAGCATTTT.

This chain uses TRBV7-6 with TRBJ2-7; 9 positions agree with TRBD2. The CDR3 length is 15 residues. The trim removed 5 bases at V and 7 bases at J, leaving 12 bases unmatched. Germline-derived CDR1 and CDR2 are SGHVS and FNYEAQ. CDR3 protein: CASSPNSGSVEEQYF. Here the CDR3 DNA reads TGTGCCAGCAGCCCAAATAGCGGGAGCGTTGAAGAGCAGTACTTC. The whole variable domain, filled in from reference TRBV7-6 and TRBJ2-7, reads GAGVSQSPRYKVTKRGQDVALRCDPISGHVSLYWYRQALGQGPEFLTYFNYEAQQDKSGLPNDRFSAERPEGSISTLTIQRTEQRDSAMYRCASSPNSGSVEEQYFGPGTRLTVT.

This rearrangement joins TRBV5-1 to TRBJ2-1, with 10 bases matching TRBD2. Trimming cost V 4 bases and J 2 bases; bases outside gene matches: 6. Looked up from germline, CDR1 is SGHRS and CDR2 is YFSETQ. The CDR3 has 16 residues. The CDR3 loop reads CASSTTSGSTYNEQFF. CDR3 DNA: TGCGCCAGCAGCACGACTAGCGGGTCCACCTACAATGAGCAGTTCTTC.

This clone was counted once. This rearrangement joins TRBV11-3 to TRBJ2-3; D may be TRBD2 (7 bases). The CDR3 has 18 amino acids. The germline gives CDR1 SGHNT, CDR2 YENEEA. V was clipped by 4 bases and J by 7 bases, with 27 bases between them. The CDR3 region is CASSSEGGGSTTGHTQYF. The CDR3 region has the DNA TGTGCCAGCAGCTCTGAAGGGGGGGGGTCAACAACAGGACATACGCAGTATTTT. The entire variable domain, with the rest obtained from reference TRBV11-3 and TRBJ2-3, is as follows: EAGVVQSPRYKIIEKKQPVAFWCNPISGHNTLYWYLQNLGQGPELLIRYENEEAVDDSQLPKDRFSAERLKGVDSTLKIQPAELGDSAVYLCASSSEGGGSTTGHTQYFGPGTRLTVL.

This chain joins TRBV30 and TRBJ1-5; D is undetermined. Germline loops: CDR1 GTSNPN, CDR2 SVGIG (reference sequence). The V end lost 5 bases, the J end lost 5 bases, and 10 bases lay between the germline ends. The CDR3 contains 12 residues. For the CDR3, the DNA is TGTGCCTGGGGGGAGACGGATCAGCCCCAGCATTTT. Translated, it gives CAWGETDQPQHF.

J is TRBJ1-4 and V is TRBV6-5; 11 bases align to TRBD1. CDR1 and CDR2 (germline): MNHEY, SVGAGI. The V gene end was trimmed by 8 bases and the J gene end by 10 bases; junction bases not matched to a gene: 9. This CDR3 contains 14 residues. The CDR3 DNA follows: TGTGCCAGCGGCCAAAGGACAGGGGGCCGAAAACTGTTTTTT. It yields the protein CASGQRTGGRKLFF.

CDR3: CASRTPDGDLEQYF. The CDR3 DNA reads as TGTGCCAGCAGAACGCCAGACGGAGACCTGGAGCAGTACTTC. This chain uses TRBV6-5 with TRBJ2-7, with D uncertain. The germline V gene encodes CDR1 MNHEY and CDR2 SVGAGI. Between the trimmed V and J ends, which lost 6 bases and 7 bases, there was a span of 19 bases. This CDR3 has 14 amino acids.

This clone was observed a few times. The chain joins TRBV14 to TRBJ2-2, with 10 bases aligning to TRBD1. The CDR3 extends over 15 amino acids. CDR1 and CDR2 (germline): SGHDN, FVKESK. V was clipped by 4 bases and J by 7 bases; unmatched bases: 6. The DNA for the CDR3 is TGTGCCAGCAGCCTCGACAGGGGGCTTAGCGGGGAGCTGTTTTTT. This encodes CASSLDRGLSGELFF.

Comments on this clone: Within the sample, other DNA sequences also encode this same CDR3. The rearrangement uses TRBV11-2 and TRBJ2-7; 7 bases match TRBD1. V shed 5 bases and J 4 bases; nucleotides not matched to a gene: 2. The V gene's germline CDR1 is SGHAT and CDR2 FQNNGV. The CDR3 is 12 amino acids. This chain's CDR3 is CASSPTGYEQYF. As DNA, the CDR3 is TGTGCCAGCAGCCCGACAGGGTACGAGCAGTACTTC.

The chain links TRBV7-2 to TRBJ2-1; D gene uncertain. The CDR3 spans 15 residues. Trimming shortened V by 2 bases and J by 4 bases, and 12 bases separated the two germline ends. The germline gives CDR1 SGHTA, CDR2 FQGNSA. CDR3 sequence (DNA): TGTGCCAGCAGCTTATCTTCCCTAGATTACAATGAGCAGTTCTTC. Translation gives CASSLSSLDYNEQFF.

The chain is built from TRBV25-1 and TRBJ2-4; D ambiguous. V shed 0 bases and J shed 12 bases, with 6 bases lying between them. CDR1 MGHDK and CDR2 SYGVNS come from the germline V gene. This CDR3 spans 11 amino acids. CDR3 sequence: CASSEYGRQYF. The CDR3 nucleotides read TGTGCCAGCAGTGAATATGGTCGTCAGTACTTC.

The rearrangement uses TRBV3-1 (or the pseudogene TRBV3-2) and TRBJ1-4; D gene unclear. CDR1 is LGHDT and CDR2 is YNNKEL in the germline V gene (reference sequence). CDR3 length: 12 residues. V lost 3 bases, J lost 8 bases, and 7 bases lay in between. The CDR3 sequence: CASSHLTEKLFF. CDR3 nucleotides: TGTGCCAGCAGCCACCTCACCGAAAAACTGTTTTTT.

CDR3 sequence: CASSAFMNTEAFF. CDR3 bases: TGTGCCAGCAGCGCGTTCATGAACACTGAAGCTTTCTTT. The genes are TRBV7-9 and TRBJ1-1; D is ambiguous. V dropped 5 bases and J dropped 0 bases, with 7 bases sitting between them. This CDR3 contains 13 residues. Germline V gene lookup returns CDR1 SEHNR and CDR2 FQNEAQ (reference sequence). The whole variable domain, filled in from reference TRBV7-9 and TRBJ1-1, reads DTGVSQNPRHKITKRGQNVTFRCDPISEHNRLYWYRQTLGQGPEFLTYFQNEAQLEKSRLLSDRFSAERPKGSFSTLEIQRTEQGDSAMYLCASSAFMNTEAFFGQGTRLTVV.

This rearrangement joins TRBV15 to TRBJ1-1, with D uncertain. Trimming took off 5 bases at V and 7 bases at J, with 8 bases between the two ends. Germline CDR1 LNHNV, CDR2 YYDKDF (reference sequence). The CDR3 contains 11 residues. The CDR3 reads CATSGRDEAFF. The DNA of the CDR3 is TGTGCCACCAGCGGGCGGGATGAAGCTTTCTTT.